This TCR beta chain was recovered during a study of blood T cells in healthy people across ages. Together with a sample-barcoded 5' primer, a J-beta primer mix was included in a second PCR lasting roughly 6 to 12 cycles. TCRdb fed the 5' RACE reads into MiXCR, producing one record per CDR3 protein. This sample carries fewer than 950,000 distinct CDR3 sequences, about 36% of them seen once, and the ten largest clones take 10% to 15%. In its sample, this clonotype was seen a few times. The length of the CDR3 is 16 residues. Trimming took 2 bases from V and 7 from J, leaving 20 bases between them. CDR1 is ENHRY, CDR2 SYGVKD, per germline.

The chain combines TRBV10-3 with TRBJ1-2; possible D gene TRBD1, 5 bases. The sample taken for sequencing was blood. This TCR was recovered from a man in his late teens or twenties in good health. As DNA, the CDR3 is TGTGCCATCAGTGAGAGGAGTCTGGAGACAGCGACTGGCTACACCTTC. Translated: CAISERSLETATGYTF.